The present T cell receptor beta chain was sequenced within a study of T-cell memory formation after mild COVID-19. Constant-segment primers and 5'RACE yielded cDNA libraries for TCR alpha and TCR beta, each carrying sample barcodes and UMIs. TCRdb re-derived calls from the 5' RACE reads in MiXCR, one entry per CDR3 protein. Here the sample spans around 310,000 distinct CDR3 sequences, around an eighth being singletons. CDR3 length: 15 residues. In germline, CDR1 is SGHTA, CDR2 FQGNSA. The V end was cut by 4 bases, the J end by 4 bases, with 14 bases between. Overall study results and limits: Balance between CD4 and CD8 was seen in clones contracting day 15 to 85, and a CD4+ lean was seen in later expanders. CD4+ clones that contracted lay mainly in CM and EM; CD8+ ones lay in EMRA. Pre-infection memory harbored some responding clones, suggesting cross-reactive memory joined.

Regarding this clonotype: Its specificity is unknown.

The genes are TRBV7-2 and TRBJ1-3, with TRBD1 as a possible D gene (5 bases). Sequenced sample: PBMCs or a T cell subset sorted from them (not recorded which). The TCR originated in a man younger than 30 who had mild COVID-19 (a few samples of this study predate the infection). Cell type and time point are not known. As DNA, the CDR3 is TGTGCCAGCAGCTACCCCGGGACCTCCGGAAACACCATATATTTT. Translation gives CASSYPGTSGNTIYF.